What follows are 8 T cell receptor beta chains derived from one specimen sequenced in a study of cytomegalovirus exposure and HLA in healthy donors (dated by TCRdb to about 2017). Library preparation employed the immunoSEQ multiplex PCR assay. For the multiplex PCR, a mixture combining 60 forward primers for TCR Vbeta segments and 13 reverse primers for TCR Jbeta segments was used. Here the immuneACCESS table is served through TCRdb, limited to in-frame sequences with V and J called. Missing clones are a known gap in these copies; in checked studies unresolved V genes cover under half, and the rest lacks a known reason. Present in this sample are roughly 99,000 clones, approximately 80% of which were seen just once. The ten largest account for approximately 4.5% of the sample. Source material: PBMCs. These TCRs come from a male donor in good health and CMV-seronegative.

This clone appeared a few times. This chain joins TRBV4-1 and TRBJ2-7, with 10 bases that match TRBD1. J lost 5 bases, V lost 2 bases, and 3 bases had no gene match. The CDR3 is 14 residues long. Germline V gene sequence: CDR1 MGHRA, CDR2 YSYEKL. Written as DNA, the CDR3 is TGCGCCAGCAGCCAAAGGGACAGGGGCCACGAGCAGTACTTC. This sequence encodes CASSQRDRGHEQYF.

This chain connects TRBV7-9 to TRBJ1-3; D ambiguous. The ends were cut back, 1 base at V and 0 bases at J, with 7 bases in the middle. This CDR3 has 15 amino acids. Germline CDR1 is SEHNR and CDR2 is FQNEAQ (reference sequence). The CDR3 region is CASSLVGSSGNTIYF. CDR3 bases: TGTGCCAGCAGCTTAGTAGGGAGCTCTGGAAACACCATATATTTT.

This chain uses TRBV7-9 with TRBJ1-1; 8 bases line up with TRBD1. The V gene end was trimmed by 9 bases and the J gene end by 4 bases; junction bases not matched to a gene: 7. Germline V gives CDR1 SEHNR, CDR2 FQNEAQ (reference sequence). This CDR3 is 13 amino acids long. The CDR3 protein is CASSGQGGTEAFF. In DNA, the CDR3 is TGTGCCAGTTCCGGACAGGGAGGCACTGAAGCTTTCTTT. The variable domain in full, completed from reference TRBV7-9 and TRBJ1-1, reads DTGVSQNPRHKITKRGQNVTFRCDPISEHNRLYWYRQTLGQGPEFLTYFQNEAQLEKSRLLSDRFSAERPKGSFSTLEIQRTEQGDSAMYLCASSGQGGTEAFFGQGTRLTVV.

V and J are TRBV15 and TRBJ1-5; 9 bases match TRBD1. Trimming removed 2 bases from V and 7 bases from J; junction bases left unmatched: 12. From germline, CDR1 is LNHNV and CDR2 YYDKDF (reference sequence). This CDR3 region has 17 residues. CDR3 sequence (DNA): TGTGCCACCAGCAGACTTACCCTCCGGGACAGGGACCAGCCCCAGCATTTT. Its protein is CATSRLTLRDRDQPQHF.

V and J are TRBV5-1 and TRBJ2-3; 14 positions match TRBD2. The CDR3 sequence is 18 residues long. V lost 2 bases, J lost 1 base, and 6 bases stayed unmatched. Germline V lookup: CDR1 SGHRS, CDR2 YFSETQ. In DNA form, the CDR3 reads TGCGCCAGCAGCTTAGGGACTAGCGGGAGTCCCCGCACAGATACGCAGTATTTT. It encodes CASSLGTSGSPRTDTQYF.

V and J are TRBV30 and TRBJ2-3, with 9 positions matching TRBD2. With V trimmed by 0 bases and J by 1 base, 5 bases remained unmatched. Germline V gene sequence: CDR1 GTSNPN, CDR2 SVGIG (reference sequence). This CDR3 has 16 amino acids. This CDR3 is CAWSVGASGGTDTQYF. The CDR3 nucleotides read TGTGCCTGGAGTGTAGGGGCTAGCGGGGGCACAGATACGCAGTATTTT.

The V call is TRBV7-3, the J call TRBJ2-1, with TRBD2 matching 7 bases. Germline trimming cut 1 base from V and 6 bases from J; bases unmatched to any gene: 9. CDR3 size: 16 residues. From germline, CDR1 is SGHTA and CDR2 FQGTGA. The CDR3 loop is CASSLKAGAPTNEQFF. The CDR3 DNA is TGTGCCAGCAGCTTAAAGGCGGGAGCACCTACCAATGAGCAGTTCTTC.

The chain couples TRBV10-1 to TRBJ1-1; D is unresolved. From germline, CDR1 is WNHNN and CDR2 SYGVQD (reference sequence). The CDR3 consists of 13 residues. Trimming shortened V by 5 bases and J by 6 bases, and 13 bases separated the two germline ends. The CDR3 spells CASSSDPGSEAFF. As DNA, the CDR3 is TGCGCCAGCAGTTCAGACCCCGGGTCTGAAGCTTTCTTT.